This TCR beta chain stems from a study of CD8 T cells in Susac syndrome. Random hexamers were used to reverse transcribe the RNA input (roughly 0.5 to 1 ug). Amplification of TCR beta CDR3 used immunoSEQ multiplex PCR across 54 Vbeta and 13 Jbeta. TCRdb fed the immunoSEQ multiplex PCR reads into MiXCR, producing one record per CDR3 protein. The sample consists of almost 450,000 distinct CDR3 sequences, 85% of them appearing once. The multiple sclerosis control group was made up of treatment-naive patients with stable or active relapsing-remitting disease. TEMRA cells were FACS-enriched, and CD8+ and CD4+ T cells were isolated negatively. Germline V CDR1 and CDR2: GTSNPN, SVGIG (reference sequence). Trimming removed 6 bases from V and 8 bases from J, with 20 bases in between. CDR3 size: 14 residues.

This clonotype originated in a human donor with multiple sclerosis. V usage is TRBV30 and J usage is TRBJ2-1; tentative D call: TRBD1 (5 bases). Sequenced input: CD8+ T cells from PBMCs. The CDR3 spells CACYQGWVFDEQFF. The CDR3 DNA reads TGTGCCTGTTACCAGGGTTGGGTTTTCGATGAGCAGTTCTTC.